The 9 T cell receptor beta chains below all came from one sample that was sequenced in a study of cytomegalovirus exposure and HLA in healthy donors. Amplification used 60 Vbeta primers and 13 Jbeta primers. The assay was immunoSEQ multiplex PCR, and TCRdb's table has in-frame clones only and misses some. Of around 130,000 clones listed, 77% are singletons. Material for sequencing was PBMCs. These receptors were obtained from a man younger than 30 in good health and CMV-seropositive.

The rearrangement joins TRBV5-5 to TRBJ1-1, with 9 bases matching TRBD1. The CDR3 totals 13 residues. V shed 4 bases, J shed 7 bases, and the junction held 5 bases outside the gene matches. Germline values: CDR1 SGHKS, CDR2 YYEKEE (reference sequence). The CDR3 sequence: CASSRQGEVEAFF. The DNA of the CDR3 is TGTGCCAGCAGCCGACAGGGGGAGGTTGAAGCTTTCTTT.

This clone appeared a single time. V gene TRBV6-6 combines with J gene TRBJ2-1; D is ambiguous. Germline lookup yields CDR1 MNHNY and CDR2 SVGAGI (reference sequence). The CDR3 is made up of 12 amino acids. Trimming left V 4 bases short and J 5 bases short, with 6 bases between. CDR3 DNA: TGTGCCAGCAGTTCCCGTAACAATGAGCAGTTCTTC. Translation gives CASSSRNNEQFF.

This chain uses TRBV5-1 with TRBJ1-2; D unclear. The CDR3 contains 16 residues. CDR1 is SGHRS and CDR2 is YFSETQ in the germline V gene. V lost 0 bases, J lost 2 bases, and 14 bases lay in between. Written as DNA, the CDR3 is TGCGCCAGCAGCTTGGATTGGGCGGGGATCAACTATGGCTACACCTTC. Its protein is CASSLDWAGINYGYTF.

The genes are TRBV27 and TRBJ1-1, with 11 nucleotides matching TRBD1. CDR3 length: 14 amino acids. V lost 10 bases to trimming and J lost 1 base; unmatched junction nucleotides: 5. CDR1 and CDR2 (germline): MNHEY, SMNVEV (reference sequence). CDR3 protein: CATVDRGRNTEAFF. The CDR3 nucleotides read TGTGCCACTGTGGACAGGGGGCGGAACACTGAAGCTTTCTTT.

This clone was seen more than once but under ten times. The J gene is TRBJ1-2, the V gene TRBV25-1; 7 positions agree with TRBD1. Per germline, CDR1 MGHDK and CDR2 SYGVNS. The length of the CDR3 is 13 residues. The V and J ends lost 2 bases and 11 bases, in that order; junction bases with no gene match: 8. The CDR3 coding sequence is TGTGCCAGCAGTGAAGTTTCCGCAGGGGGTTACACCTTC. Translating gives CASSEVSAGGYTF.

This sequence joins TRBV12-5 and TRBJ2-3; possible D gene TRBD1, 6 bases. CDR3 length equals 13 residues. Trimming took off 10 bases at V and 5 bases at J, with 16 bases between the two ends. Germline V gives CDR1 LGHNT, CDR2 FRNRAP. The CDR3, as DNA: TGTGCTACCGCGACAGGACAGAAAGATACGCAGTATTTT. This encodes CATATGQKDTQYF.

The CDR3 coding sequence is TGCAGCGTTGTTAAGGGGGTAGGTCAGCCCCAGCATTTT. Protein product: CSVVKGVGQPQHF. The chain combines TRBV29-1 with TRBJ1-5, with D possibly matching TRBD1 (6 bases). The CDR3 loop spans 13 amino acids. Trimming left V 4 bases short and J 6 bases short, with 13 bases between. Germline V gene sequence: CDR1 SQVTM, CDR2 ANQGSEA.

V is TRBV18 and J is TRBJ2-7; 7 positions agree with TRBD1. CDR3 length: 14 amino acids. J lost 6 bases, V lost 5 bases, and 10 bases had no gene match. CDR1 is KGHSH, CDR2 LQKENI, per germline. CDR3 residues: CASSSGTASSEQYF. In nucleotides, the CDR3 is TGTGCCAGCTCATCCGGGACAGCCTCGTCCGAGCAGTACTTC.

V gene TRBV14 combines with J gene TRBJ2-7; possible D gene TRBD1, 6 bases. Per germline, CDR1 SGHDN and CDR2 FVKESK. Trimming removed 1 base at V and 3 bases at J, with 13 bases between. The CDR3 covers 15 residues. CDR3 amino acids: CASSQGLGRGYEQYF. In DNA form, the CDR3 reads TGTGCCAGCAGCCAAGGTTTGGGCAGGGGCTACGAGCAGTACTTC.